This T cell receptor (beta chain) was found in a study of CD8+CD57+ T cells in acquired aplastic anemia. Across the study: Recorded DNA amounts for sorted CD4+ and CD8+ cells had an average of 3.2 ug.

Overall study findings and caveats: The same twenty-nine CD8+ CDR3 sequences occurred in patients and in controls.

Germline V lookup: CDR1 SQVTM, CDR2 ANQGSEA. The CDR3 extends over 13 amino acids. Trimming took off 6 bases at V and 8 bases at J, with 19 bases between the two ends. Individuals selected for sequencing had exhibited CD8+CD57+ cell expansion on flow cytometry. At the time of blood sampling, patients had not yet received any therapy. This clonotype showed up many times. Its antigen is unidentified. The study profiled TCR beta VDJ and CDR3 using genomic DNA as template. TCRdb re-called the reads with MiXCR, one entry per CDR3 protein. The profile shows approximately 150,000 distinct CDR3 sequences, approximately 44% of them singletons.

This rearrangement joins TRBV29-1 to TRBJ1-2, with a weak D call TRBD1 (5 bases). This clonotype was sampled from a human donor with aplastic anemia. The sequenced sample was sorted CD4+, CD8+, or CD8+CD57+ T cells (not recorded which) from PBMCs. This CDR3 reads CSVLEGLENGYTF. CDR3 sequence (DNA): TGCAGCGTACTCGAGGGGCTGGAGAACGGCTACACCTTC.